The rows below give T cell receptor beta chains drawn from one sample of a study of cytomegalovirus exposure and HLA in healthy donors. Clones were read by immunoSEQ multiplex PCR, and TCRdb kept only the in-frame ones, dropping some. The sample has 55,000 to 80,000 clones, 60% to 75% seen once. The specimen was PBMCs. These receptors all come from a man aged 35-49 years in good health and CMV-seropositive. CDR3s include the opening cysteine and the closing phenylalanine or tryptophan. The D gene is left open where the match is weak. Rows may omit the clone size; those that give it use once, few, many or a size class.

size,J,D,V,CDR3,DNA
-,TRBJ2-2,-,TRBV7-6,CASSPDTGELFF,TGTGCCAGCAGCCCGGACACCGGGGAGCTGTTTTTT
-,TRBJ2-1,-,TRBV7-9,CASRLGQRDGNEQFF,TGTGCCAGCAGATTGGGACAACGGGACGGCAATGAGCAGTTCTTC
-,TRBJ2-3,-,TRBV5-1,CASSRTATDTQYF,TGCGCCAGCAGCAGGACAGCGACAGATACGCAGTATTTT
-,TRBJ2-3,TRBD1,TRBV5-1,CASYLGQGAGDTQYF,TGCGCCAGCTACCTCGGACAGGGGGCTGGAGATACGCAGTATTTT
few,TRBJ1-6,-,TRBV7-9,CASSSDRNSPLHF,TGTGCCAGCAGCTCTGACAGGAATTCACCCCTCCACTTT
few,TRBJ1-1,TRBD1,TRBV19,CASSKTGTVNTEAFF,TGTGCCAGTAGCAAAACCGGGACAGTTAACACTGAAGCTTTCTTT
-,TRBJ1-1,TRBD1,TRBV30,CAWRTGGTEAFF,TGTGCCTGGAGGACAGGGGGCACTGAAGCTTTCTTT
-,TRBJ1-6,-,TRBV10-3,CATGRTENNSPLHF,TGTGCCACCGGCCGGACAGAAAATAATTCACCCCTCCACTTT
-,TRBJ2-3,TRBD2,TRBV2,CASTPSGGAVTQYF,TGTGCCAGCACCCCTAGCGGGGGGGCAGTCACGCAGTATTTT
-,TRBJ2-5,-,TRBV9,CASSVAGGFETQYF,TGTGCCAGCAGCGTAGCTGGAGGGTTCGAGACCCAGTACTTC
-,TRBJ2-4,TRBD1,TRBV9,CASSVGDSKNIQYF,TGTGCCAGCAGCGTAGGGGACAGCAAAAACATTCAGTACTTC
-,TRBJ1-6,-,TRBV28,CASSPSGNSPLHF,TGTGCCAGCAGCCCATCCGGGAATTCACCCCTCCACTTT
-,TRBJ2-7,-,TRBV5-4,CASSDDSYEQYF,TGTGCCAGCAGCGACGACAGTTACGAGCAGTACTTC
-,TRBJ1-6,TRBD1,TRBV5-1,CASSRTGEWNSPLHF,TGCGCCAGCAGCCGTACAGGGGAATGGAATTCACCCCTCCACTTT
large,TRBJ2-1,TRBD1,TRBV2,CASSSGTGVSGEQFF,TGTGCCAGTTCATCCGGGACAGGGGTCTCAGGTGAGCAGTTCTTC
-,TRBJ2-2,-,TRBV10-1,CASSENRATGELFF,TGCGCCAGCAGTGAAAACAGGGCGACCGGGGAGCTGTTTTTT
few,TRBJ1-2,-,TRBV14,CASSITGSGYTF,TGTGCCAGCAGCATTACAGGGTCCGGCTACACCTTC
once,TRBJ1-1,-,TRBV7-3,CASSLGGATEAFF,TGTGCCAGCAGCTTGGGCGGGGCGACTGAAGCTTTCTTT
-,TRBJ2-1,TRBD2,TRBV7-8,CASRASGGSLGNEQFF,TGTGCCAGCAGGGCTAGCGGGGGCTCCTTGGGCAATGAGCAGTTCTTC
-,TRBJ2-3,TRBD1,TRBV29-1,CSTRDRVRTQYF,TGCAGCACCCGGGACAGGGTAAGAACGCAGTATTTT
once,TRBJ2-2,-,TRBV5-6,CASYPRRNTGELFF,TGTGCCAGCTATCCCCGTAGAAACACCGGGGAGCTGTTTTTT
-,TRBJ1-1,-,TRBV9,CASSVGGDGYTEAFF,TGTGCCAGCAGCGTAGGGGGGGACGGATACACTGAAGCTTTCTTT
-,TRBJ1-2,TRBD1,TRBV7-2,CASRPDRAYGYTF,TGTGCCAGCAGACCAGACAGGGCCTATGGCTACACCTTC
-,TRBJ1-2,-,TRBV30,CAWSVQGPVYGYTF,TGTGCCTGGAGTGTACAGGGACCTGTCTATGGCTACACCTTC
-,TRBJ2-7,-,TRBV6-5,CASSSVQTDYEQYF,TGTGCCAGCAGTTCAGTACAGACCGACTACGAGCAGTACTTC
-,TRBJ2-2,TRBD2,TRBV12-5,CASGLVRSGENTGELFF,TGTGCTAGTGGTTTGGTACGAAGCGGGGAGAACACCGGGGAGCTGTTTTTT
-,TRBJ2-1,-,TRBV5-4,CASSLAFNEQFF,TGTGCCAGCAGCTTGGCCTTCAATGAGCAGTTCTTC
few,TRBJ2-4,TRBD2,TRBV7-6,CASSSGGGRSGLAKNIQYF,TGTGCCAGCAGCTCCGGGGGGGGGCGATCCGGGTTAGCCAAAAACATTCAGTACTTC
few,TRBJ2-3,-,TRBV19,CASSIRLADTQYF,TGTGCCAGTAGTATCAGGCTTGCGGATACGCAGTATTTT
few,TRBJ2-2,TRBD2,TRBV27,CASSLSPTSGGVTDGELFF,TGTGCCAGCAGTTTATCCCCGACTAGCGGGGGGGTGACCGACGGGGAGCTGTTTTTT
-,TRBJ2-4,TRBD2,TRBV27,CASSPGLAGGRGDIQYF,TGTGCCAGCAGTCCAGGACTAGCGGGGGGGCGGGGGGACATTCAGTACTTC
-,TRBJ1-5,TRBD1,TRBV28,CASSFQRFMLDTGDQPQHF,TGTGCCAGCAGTTTCCAGCGTTTTATGCTTGATACAGGGGACCAGCCCCAGCATTTT
-,TRBJ1-2,-,TRBV5-6,CASRKPQGYGYTF,TGTGCCAGCAGGAAACCACAGGGATATGGCTACACCTTC
-,TRBJ2-7,TRBD1,TRBV19,CASSSRDSSYEQYF,TGTGCCAGTAGTTCCCGGGACAGCTCCTACGAGCAGTACTTC
-,TRBJ2-3,TRBD2,TRBV9,CASSIFSGDSTDTQYF,TGTGCCAGCAGCATATTTAGCGGGGACAGCACAGATACGCAGTATTTT
few,TRBJ2-3,-,TRBV7-9,CASSLYTDTQYF,TGTGCCAGCAGCTTATACACAGATACGCAGTATTTT
-,TRBJ2-1,-,TRBV18,CASSQQGDEQFF,TGTGCCAGCTCACAACAGGGCGATGAGCAGTTCTTC